Below, 21 T cell receptor beta chains from the same sample are listed, as sequenced in a study of cytomegalovirus exposure and HLA in healthy donors (dated by TCRdb to 2016 to 2017). Library construction relied on the immunoSEQ multiplex PCR assay. For the multiplex PCR, a mixture combining 60 forward primers for TCR Vbeta segments and 13 reverse primers for TCR Jbeta segments was used. Drawn from immuneACCESS, this table holds only the in-frame rearrangements with V and J called that TCRdb kept. Clones are partly lost; checked studies trace under half to an unresolved V gene and leave the rest unexplained. For this sample the table gives 95,000 to 130,000 clones, of which under 90% were detected only once. 3% to 4% of the sample is held by the ten biggest clonotypes. Sequences were obtained from PBMCs. The receptors here all came from a woman aged 30 to 39 in good health and CMV-seronegative.

The chain uses TRBV27 and TRBJ2-1, with D unresolved. The CDR3 loop spans 14 amino acids. Germline-derived CDR1 and CDR2 are MNHEY and SMNVEV (reference sequence). Deletions cut 4 bases from V and 8 bases from J, with 15 bases between. The CDR3 sequence: CASSSRSSPDEQFF. The CDR3 bases are TGTGCCAGCAGTTCCCGGAGTAGCCCCGATGAGCAGTTCTTC.

This clone appeared once. The rearrangement uses TRBV27 and TRBJ2-5; no clear D gene. CDR1 and CDR2 from the germline V gene are MNHEY and SMNVEV (reference sequence). Trimming pared 2 bases from V and 1 base from J, leaving 11 bases between. This CDR3 is built from 15 residues. CDR3 residues: CASSLNPRSQETQYF. The CDR3 nucleotides read TGTGCCAGCAGTTTAAACCCCCGCAGCCAAGAGACCCAGTACTTC.

V usage is TRBV5-6 and J usage is TRBJ1-2, with 9 bases fitting TRBD1. This CDR3 spans 15 amino acids. The ends lost 4 bases at V and 3 bases at J; junction bases unmatched: 7. Germline loops: CDR1 SGHDT, CDR2 YYEEEE. Here the CDR3 DNA reads TGTGCCAGCAGCACGTACAGGGGGCGGGACTATGGCTACACCTTC. Amino acid sequence: CASSTYRGRDYGYTF.

The chain is built from TRBV9 and TRBJ2-3; 13 bases are a match to TRBD2. V lost 2 bases to trimming and J lost 4 bases; unmatched junction nucleotides: 1. Germline-derived CDR1 and CDR2 are SGDLS and YYNGEE. The CDR3 is made up of 15 amino acids. CDR3 bases: TGTGCCAGCAGCGTCGGACTAGCGGGAGCAGATACGCAGTATTTT. It yields the protein CASSVGLAGADTQYF.

J is TRBJ2-2 and V is TRBV11-3, with TRBD1 as a possible D gene (5 bases). Germline V gene sequence: CDR1 SGHNT, CDR2 YENEEA. The CDR3 length is 14 residues. V was cut by 5 bases and J by 1 base, with 8 bases left in between. In nucleotides, the CDR3 is TGTGCCAGCAGCGAAGGACAGAACACCGGGGAGCTGTTTTTT. This sequence encodes CASSEGQNTGELFF.

The V and J genes are TRBV28 and TRBJ2-1, with 8 nucleotides matching TRBD2. V gave up 5 bases and J gave up 7 bases; unmatched junction bases: 13. In germline, CDR1 is MDHEN, CDR2 SYDVKM. CDR3 length equals 16 residues. CDR3 sequence reads: CASSPPRREGRNEQFF. The CDR3 DNA reads as TGTGCCAGCAGTCCCCCTCGCCGGGAGGGGAGGAATGAGCAGTTCTTC.

The V call is TRBV27, the J call TRBJ2-7, with 7 bases that match TRBD1. Germline CDR1 and CDR2: MNHEY and SMNVEV (reference sequence). The J segment lost 9 bases and the V segment lost 8 bases, leaving 10 bases of the junction unmatched. The CDR3 loop spans 12 amino acids. The CDR3 DNA reads TGTGCCAGCTCAACAAGCCCAGGGGGGCAGTACTTC. It translates to CASSTSPGGQYF.

V gene TRBV27 combines with J gene TRBJ1-1; no reliable D call. The CDR3 has 14 amino acids. The germline V gene encodes CDR1 MNHEY and CDR2 SMNVEV (reference sequence). Trimming removed 0 bases from V and 3 bases from J, with 8 bases in between. Here the CDR3 DNA reads TGTGCCAGCAGTTTATCGGTGTCGGACACTGAAGCTTTCTTT. This codes for CASSLSVSDTEAFF.

The chain has TRBV6-5 and TRBJ2-3; 8 bases fit TRBD1. J was trimmed by 4 bases and V by 6 bases; bases with no gene match: 9. There are 15 residues in the CDR3. The germline V gene encodes CDR1 MNHEY and CDR2 SVGAGI. This CDR3 is CASSTARGPSDTQYF. The CDR3 DNA sequence: TGTGCCAGCAGCACCGCCAGGGGGCCTTCAGATACGCAGTATTTT.

The chain employs TRBV29-1 and TRBJ2-7, with a tentative D call TRBD1 (6 bases). V lost 4 bases and J 4 bases, leaving 8 bases between the germline ends. The CDR3 contains 11 residues. CDR1 and CDR2 (germline): SQVTM, ANQGSEA. DNA of the CDR3: TGCAGCGTTGGGGACATTTACGAGCAGTACTTC. Amino acid sequence: CSVGDIYEQYF.

The V and J genes are TRBV4-3 and TRBJ1-2, with unresolved D. Germline lookup yields CDR1 LGHNA and CDR2 YSLEER. The germline V and J ends were trimmed by 0 bases and 3 bases, with 14 bases remaining between them. CDR3 length equals 16 residues. CDR3: CASSQDSAGADYGYTF. CDR3 sequence (DNA): TGCGCCAGCAGCCAAGATTCAGCGGGAGCTGACTATGGCTACACCTTC.

In its sample, this clone was seen once. The chain combines TRBV27 with TRBJ2-1; 7 bases fit TRBD1. Germline V gene lookup returns CDR1 MNHEY and CDR2 SMNVEV (reference sequence). V shed 1 base, J shed 4 bases, and the junction held 4 bases outside the gene matches. The CDR3 runs to 15 residues. The CDR3 sequence is CASSLFQGEYNEQFF. Here the CDR3 DNA reads TGTGCCAGCAGTTTATTCCAGGGGGAGTACAATGAGCAGTTCTTC.

In regard to this clone: An end of the junction differs from the germline gene, which may be a read error. J is TRBJ2-3 and V is TRBV7-7; D gene ambiguous. This CDR3 has 13 amino acids. CDR1 and CDR2 (germline): SSHAT, FNYEAQ (reference sequence). As DNA, the CDR3 is TGTGCTAGCAGCTTAGTGGCAGGAGATACGCAGTATTTT. Residues: CASSLVAGDTQYF.

The chain combines TRBV6-4 with TRBJ1-5, with unresolved D. The V gene lost 0 bases and the J gene lost 4 bases, with 4 bases spanning the gap. CDR1 and CDR2 (germline): MRHNA, SNTAGT. This CDR3 comprises 13 residues. The CDR3 region has the DNA TGTGCCAGCAGTGACTCTTCAAATCAGCCCCAGCATTTT. It encodes CASSDSSNQPQHF.

The chain employs TRBV27 and TRBJ2-1; no clear D gene. Looked up from germline, CDR1 is MNHEY and CDR2 is SMNVEV (reference sequence). V was cut by 3 bases and J by 3 bases, with 9 bases left in between. CDR3 length: 14 residues. The CDR3 here is CASSLVSHYNEQFF. CDR3 coding DNA: TGTGCCAGCAGTTTGGTTAGCCACTACAATGAGCAGTTCTTC.

CDR3 coding DNA: TGTGCCAGCAGCCTCCGACTGAACACCGGGGAGCTGTTTTTT. Translated, it gives CASSLRLNTGELFF. The rearrangement uses TRBV14 and TRBJ2-2, with no clear D. CDR1 is SGHDN, CDR2 FVKESK, per germline. The CDR3 contains 14 residues. With 4 bases removed from V and 1 base from J, the gap between germline ends came to 7 bases.

The chain combines TRBV7-6 with TRBJ2-5; 7 positions match TRBD1. J was trimmed by 4 bases and V by 0 bases; bases with no gene match: 2. Looked up from germline, CDR1 is SGHVS and CDR2 is FNYEAQ. This CDR3 contains 14 residues. CDR3 bases: TGTGCCAGCAGCTTAGCGGCAGGGGGAGAGACCCAGTACTTC. It yields the protein CASSLAAGGETQYF. Complete variable domain (other parts from reference TRBV7-6 and TRBJ2-5): GAGVSQSPRYKVTKRGQDVALRCDPISGHVSLYWYRQALGQGPEFLTYFNYEAQQDKSGLPNDRFSAERPEGSISTLTIQRTEQRDSAMYRCASSLAAGGETQYFGPGTRLLVL.

This clone appeared once. A junction end diverges from the germline sequence, so it may reflect a read error. V usage is TRBV7-9 and J usage is TRBJ1-3; D possibly corresponds to TRBD1 (5 bases). The CDR3 extends over 16 amino acids. The germline V gene encodes CDR1 SEHNR and CDR2 FQNEAQ (reference sequence). The CDR3 spells CSSSLPDRASGNTIYF. CDR3 in DNA: TGTTCCAGCAGCTTACCCGACAGAGCCTCTGGAAACACCATATATTTT.

This chain uses TRBV27 with TRBJ2-7; 9 positions match TRBD2. With 8 bases clipped from V and 3 bases from J, the junction kept 8 bases outside the gene matches. CDR1 MNHEY and CDR2 SMNVEV come from the germline V gene (reference sequence). The CDR3 sequence is 14 residues long. CDR3 in DNA: TGTGCCAGCCGCCGGCGGGAGGGAAACTACGAGCAGTACTTC. It yields the protein CASRRREGNYEQYF.

V gene TRBV27 combines with J gene TRBJ1-5; D might be TRBD1 (5 bases). Germline V gene data show CDR1 as MNHEY and CDR2 as SMNVEV (reference sequence). The germline V and J ends were trimmed by 3 bases and 3 bases, with 6 bases remaining between them. The CDR3 is 13 residues long. CDR3 DNA sequence: TGTGCCAGCAGTTTTGGGGCCAATCAGCCCCAGCATTTT. Its protein is CASSFGANQPQHF.

This clone was observed a few times. V usage is TRBV5-6 and J usage is TRBJ2-1; 9 bases align to TRBD1. V was clipped by 3 bases and J by 5 bases; unmatched bases: 0. This CDR3 is 13 amino acids long. Looked up from germline, CDR1 is SGHDT and CDR2 is YYEEEE. CDR3 DNA: TGTGCCAGCAGCTACAGGGGGCACAATGAGCAGTTCTTC. This translates into CASSYRGHNEQFF.